These 2 T cell receptor beta chains share one sample of origin, sequenced in a study of T-cell memory formation after mild COVID-19. TCRdb used MiXCR to reprocess the 5' RACE reads, holding one entry per CDR3 protein. The sample includes 450,000 or so distinct CDR3 sequences, about 23% of them seen just once. Sequences were obtained from PBMCs or a T cell subset sorted from them (not recorded which). The receptor set was obtained from an adult woman who had mild COVID-19 (a few samples of this study predate the infection). Cell type and time point are not known.

V is TRBV7-6 and J is TRBJ2-1; D unclear. Deletions cut 5 bases from V and 7 bases from J, with 9 bases between. CDR1 and CDR2 from the germline V gene are SGHVS and FNYEAQ. CDR3 length equals 12 residues. The CDR3 region is CASSPGSNEQFF. The CDR3 DNA reads TGTGCCAGCAGCCCTGGTTCAAATGAGCAGTTCTTC.

This clonotype was seen a handful of times. The CDR3 spells CASSFATNEKLFF. DNA of the CDR3: TGTGCCAGCAGCTTTGCAACTAATGAAAAACTGTTTTTT. The rearrangement links TRBV7-2 to TRBJ1-4; no clear D. Trimming left V 3 bases short and J 0 bases short, with 2 bases between. Germline V gene data show CDR1 as SGHTA and CDR2 as FQGNSA. There are 13 residues in the CDR3. The whole variable domain, remainder taken from reference TRBV7-2 and TRBJ1-4, is GAGVSQSPSNKVTEKGKDVELRCDPISGHTALYWYRQSLGQGLEFLIYFQGNSAPDKSGLPSDRFSAERTGGSVSTLTIQRTQQEDSAVYLCASSFATNEKLFFGSGTQLSVL.